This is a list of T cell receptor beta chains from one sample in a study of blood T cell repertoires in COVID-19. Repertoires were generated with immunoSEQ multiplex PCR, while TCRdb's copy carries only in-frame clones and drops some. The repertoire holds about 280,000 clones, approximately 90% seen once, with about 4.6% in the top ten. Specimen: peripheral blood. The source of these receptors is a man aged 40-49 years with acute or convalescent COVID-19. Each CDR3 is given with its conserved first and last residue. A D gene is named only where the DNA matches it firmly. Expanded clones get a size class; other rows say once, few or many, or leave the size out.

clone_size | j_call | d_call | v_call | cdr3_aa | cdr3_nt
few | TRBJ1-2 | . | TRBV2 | CASSGFGRIGGYTF | TGTGCCAGCAGCGGTTTTGGCAGGATTGGTGGCTACACCTTC
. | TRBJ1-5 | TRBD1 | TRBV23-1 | CASSQSSRGGVSNQPQHF | TGCGCCAGCAGTCAATCCTCCCGAGGGGGCGTTAGCAATCAGCCCCAGCATTTT
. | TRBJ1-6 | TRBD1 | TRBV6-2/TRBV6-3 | CASSYEGQDRSPLHF | TGTGCCAGCAGTTACGAGGGACAGGATCGTTCACCCCTCCACTTT
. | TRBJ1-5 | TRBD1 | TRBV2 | CASSVEGAGQPQHF | TGTGCCAGCAGTGTAGAGGGGGCAGGTCAGCCCCAGCATTTT
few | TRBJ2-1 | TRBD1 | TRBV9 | CASSSRDRAVPYNEQFF | TGTGCCAGCAGCTCGCGGGACAGGGCAGTTCCCTACAATGAGCAGTTCTTC
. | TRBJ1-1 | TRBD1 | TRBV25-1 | CASSELTGRVTEAFF | TGTGCCAGCAGTGAATTGACAGGGCGGGTCACTGAAGCTTTCTTT
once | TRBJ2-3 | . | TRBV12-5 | CASGQAKGGTDTQYF | TGTGCTAGTGGCCAAGCTAAGGGGGGCACAGATACGCAGTATTTT
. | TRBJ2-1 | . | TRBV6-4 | CASSDSATISYNEQFF | TGTGCCAGCAGTGACTCTGCGACTATCTCCTACAATGAGCAGTTCTTC
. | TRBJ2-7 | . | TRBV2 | CASSEGVSYEQYF | TGTGCCAGCAGTGAAGGAGTTTCCTACGAGCAGTACTTC
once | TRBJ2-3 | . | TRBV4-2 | CASSQDSLATDTQYF | TGTGCCAGCAGCCAAGATTCCCTAGCCACAGATACGCAGTATTTT
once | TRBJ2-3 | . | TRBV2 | CASSVQDTQYF | TGTGCCAGCAGTGTACAAGATACGCAGTATTTT
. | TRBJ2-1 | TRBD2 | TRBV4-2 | CASSQRSSGGLDEQFF | TGTGCCAGCAGCCAAAGGTCTAGCGGGGGATTGGATGAGCAGTTCTTC
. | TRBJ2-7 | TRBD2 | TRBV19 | CASSISGAEQYF | TGTGCCAGTAGTATAAGCGGGGCTGAGCAGTACTTC
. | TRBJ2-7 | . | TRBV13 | CASSEGLAYEQYF | TGTGCCAGCAGCGAAGGACTGGCGTACGAGCAGTACTTC
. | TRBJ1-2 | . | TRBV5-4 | CASSSDSFYGYTF | TGTGCCAGCAGCTCGGACAGTTTCTATGGCTACACCTTC
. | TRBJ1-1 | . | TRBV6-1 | CASSEGALRTEAFF | TGTGCCAGCAGTGAGGGGGCACTCCGCACTGAAGCTTTCTTT
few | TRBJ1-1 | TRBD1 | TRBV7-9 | CASSFQGTGNTEAFF | TGTGCCAGCAGCTTCCAGGGGACAGGGAACACTGAAGCTTTCTTT
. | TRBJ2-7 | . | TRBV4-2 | CASSQGPSYEQYF | TGTGCCAGCAGCCAAGGTCCCAGCTACGAGCAGTACTTC
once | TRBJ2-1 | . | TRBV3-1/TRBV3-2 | CASSSQGADSYNEQFF | TGTGCCAGCAGCTCCCAAGGCGCGGACTCCTACAATGAGCAGTTCTTC
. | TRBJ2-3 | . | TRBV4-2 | CASSPSPYSTDTQYF | TGTGCCAGCAGCCCCTCGCCCTATAGCACAGATACGCAGTATTTT
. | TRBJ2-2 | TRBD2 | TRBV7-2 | CASSLSRRGVNTGELFF | TGTGCCAGCAGCTTATCCCGGCGGGGGGTAAACACCGGGGAGCTGTTTTTT
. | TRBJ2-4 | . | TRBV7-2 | CASSPFLVSGVQYF | TGTGCCAGCAGCCCGTTCTTGGTCAGCGGTGTTCAGTACTTC
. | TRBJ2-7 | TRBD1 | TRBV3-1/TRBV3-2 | CASTKGTGPYEQYF | TGTGCCAGCACCAAAGGGACAGGGCCTTACGAGCAGTACTTC
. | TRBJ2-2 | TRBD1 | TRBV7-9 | CASINSGTGKTGELFF | TGTGCCAGCATCAACTCAGGGACAGGGAAAACCGGGGAGCTGTTTTTT
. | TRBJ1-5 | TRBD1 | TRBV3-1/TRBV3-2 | CASSQDLGQGGNQPQHF | TGTGCCAGCAGCCAAGACCTCGGACAGGGAGGTAATCAGCCCCAGCATTTT
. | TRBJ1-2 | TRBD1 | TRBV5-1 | CASSPGTGTTYGYTF | TGCGCCAGCAGCCCAGGGACAGGGACGACCTATGGCTACACCTTC
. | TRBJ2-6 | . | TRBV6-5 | CASSSGAGANVLTF | TGTGCCAGCAGCTCAGGGGCTGGGGCCAACGTCCTGACTTTC
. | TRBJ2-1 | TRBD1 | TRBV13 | CASRRTGNEQFF | TGTGCCAGCAGAAGGACAGGGAATGAGCAGTTCTTC
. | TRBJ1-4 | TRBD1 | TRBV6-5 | CASSRGTGAEKLFF | TGTGCCAGCAGTCGCGGGACAGGGGCCGAAAAACTGTTTTTT
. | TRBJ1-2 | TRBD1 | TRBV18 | CASSLQGVYGYTF | TGTGCCAGCTCACTACAGGGGGTCTATGGCTACACCTTC
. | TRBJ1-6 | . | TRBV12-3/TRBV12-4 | CASSYPGNSPLHF | TGTGCCAGCAGTTACCCAGGGAATTCACCCCTCCACTTT
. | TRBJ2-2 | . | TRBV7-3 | CASSPGPNTGELFF | TGTGCCAGCAGCCCCGGTCCGAACACCGGGGAGCTGTTTTTT
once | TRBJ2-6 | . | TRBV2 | CASSDSGSSGANVLTF | TGTGCCAGCTCGGACAGTGGGAGCTCTGGGGCCAACGTCCTGACTTTC
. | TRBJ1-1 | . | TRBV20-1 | CSAARIAEAFF | TGCAGTGCTGCCCGAATAGCCGAAGCTTTCTTT
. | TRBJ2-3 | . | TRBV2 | CASSGPSRLDTQYF | TGTGCCAGCAGTGGTCCCTCGAGGTTAGATACGCAGTATTTT
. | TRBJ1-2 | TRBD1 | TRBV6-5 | CASSIRGGGYGYTF | TGTGCCAGCAGCATAAGAGGGGGCGGCTATGGCTACACCTTC
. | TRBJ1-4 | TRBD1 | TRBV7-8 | CASTLGQRIEKLFF | TGTGCCAGCACCCTGGGACAGAGGATTGAAAAACTGTTTTTT
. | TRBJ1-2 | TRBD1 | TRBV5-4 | CASSKGEQGAWGYTF | TGTGCCAGCAGCAAAGGGGAGCAGGGGGCTTGGGGCTACACCTTC
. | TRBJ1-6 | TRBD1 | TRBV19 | CASSIVGQPVPPLHF | TGTGCCAGTAGTATAGTGGGACAGCCTGTCCCACCCCTCCACTTT
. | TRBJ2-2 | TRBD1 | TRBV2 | CASSDAPGGRSTGELFF | TGTGCCAGCAGTGATGCACCAGGGGGAAGAAGTACCGGGGAGCTGTTTTTT
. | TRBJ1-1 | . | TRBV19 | CASSIGQQNTEAFF | TGTGCCAGTAGTATTGGACAGCAGAACACTGAAGCTTTCTTT
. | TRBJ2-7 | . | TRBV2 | CASSEDTYEQYF | TGTGCCAGCAGTGAAGACACCTACGAGCAGTACTTC
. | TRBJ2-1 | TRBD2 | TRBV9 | CASSPRGGAISNEQFF | TGTGCCAGCAGCCCTCGGGGGGGGGCCATTTCCAATGAGCAGTTCTTC
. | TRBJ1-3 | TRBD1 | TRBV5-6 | CASFLEGALSGNTIYF | TGTGCCAGCTTTCTCGAGGGGGCACTCTCTGGAAACACCATATATTTT
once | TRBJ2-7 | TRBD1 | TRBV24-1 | CATGEGQGNSYEQYF | TGTGCCACCGGAGAAGGACAGGGGAACTCCTACGAGCAGTACTTC
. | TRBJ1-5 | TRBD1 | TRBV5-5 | CASSLVDRDGQPQHF | TGTGCCAGCAGCTTGGTTGACAGGGATGGTCAGCCCCAGCATTTT
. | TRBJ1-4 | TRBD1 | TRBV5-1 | CASSPYRGRNEKLFF | TGCGCCAGCAGCCCTTACAGGGGGCGGAATGAAAAACTGTTTTTT
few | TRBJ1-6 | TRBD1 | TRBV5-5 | CASSSTGGHSPLHF | TGTGCCAGCAGCAGTACAGGGGGCCATTCACCCCTCCACTTT
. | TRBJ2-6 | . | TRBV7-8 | CASSPSSGANVLTF | TGTGCCAGCAGCCCCTCCTCTGGGGCCAACGTCCTGACTTTC